These 28 T cell receptor beta chains were sequenced from one sample in a study of spatial heterogeneity in lung cancer. The antigens these receptors bind are not known. MiXCR, run by TCRdb on the 5' RACE reads, gives a single entry per CDR3 protein. The sample contains about 13,000 distinct CDR3 sequences, less than 6.5% of which appear only once. General observations from the study: Counts of expanded intratumoral alpha and beta TCRs tracked tumor mutation counts.

Time point denoted: sample taken at primary tumor resection. This sample comprised lung tumor tissue, obtained at surgery. Receptor source: a female donor with early-stage non-small cell lung cancer.

This clonotype was detected many times. This beta chain appears as a stray read in a library generated for alpha chains; its size is not informative. The chain has TRBV6-1 and TRBJ1-1; D is unclear. V was clipped by 6 bases and J by 3 bases, with 11 bases between them. The CDR3 totals 13 residues. Looked up from germline, CDR1 is MNHNS and CDR2 is SASEGT. The CDR3, as DNA: TGTGCCAGCAGGGTCCGGAGGGACACTGAAGCTTTCTTT. Translation gives CASRVRRDTEAFF.

This clonotype appeared many times. The library was prepared for alpha chains; this beta chain is a stray read, so its frequency means little. The genes are TRBV19 and TRBJ2-6; tentatively, D is TRBD2 (6 bases). CDR1 and CDR2 from the germline V gene are LNHDA and SQIVND (reference sequence). Trimming took 7 bases from V and 0 from J, leaving 10 bases between them. The CDR3 covers 15 residues. CDR3 protein: CASKGRPSGANVLTF. In DNA form, the CDR3 reads TGTGCCAGTAAGGGGAGGCCCTCTGGGGCCAACGTCCTGACTTTC.

Many counts were recorded for this clonotype. This beta chain is an off-target read within a library intended for alpha chains, so its frequency means little. The J gene is TRBJ2-2, the V gene TRBV7-9; D gene uncertain. With 7 bases removed from V and 0 bases from J, the gap between germline ends came to 6 bases. This CDR3 is 13 amino acids long. CDR1 SEHNR and CDR2 FQNEAQ come from the germline V gene (reference sequence). The CDR3: CASTRSNTGELFF. CDR3 sequence (DNA): TGTGCCAGCACCCGATCGAACACCGGGGAGCTGTTTTTT.

This clonotype was detected ten times or more. As an off-target read in a library built for alpha chains, this beta chain has a frequency of little significance. This sequence joins TRBV5-1 and TRBJ2-2, with D perhaps TRBD2 (6 bases). This CDR3 has 17 residues. Germline V gene lookup returns CDR1 SGHRS and CDR2 YFSETQ. Trimming removed 0 bases from V and 4 bases from J, with 16 bases in between. For the CDR3, the DNA is TGCGCCAGCAGCTTGGCCGGGGCTAGCGTCAGCACCGGGGAGCTGTTTTTT. This sequence encodes CASSLAGASVSTGELFF.

This clonotype showed up many times. The size of this beta chain means little, since it is a stray read in a library made for alpha chains. This chain joins TRBV5-1 and TRBJ2-5; TRBD2 matches 7 bases. The V segment lost 0 bases and the J segment 3 bases; nucleotides outside the gene matches: 5. This CDR3 is built from 15 residues. CDR1 is SGHRS and CDR2 is YFSETQ in the germline V gene. CDR3 nucleotides: TGCGCCAGCAGCTTGGGTCTAGCGGCCAAAGAGACCCAGTACTTC. The encoded protein is CASSLGLAAKETQYF.

In its sample, this clonotype is medium-sized (0.01 to 0.1%). This beta chain is an unintended read in a library built for alpha chains; its size means little. This chain connects TRBV7-8 to TRBJ2-1; D not certain. The ends were cut back, 4 bases at V and 1 base at J, with 5 bases in the middle. Germline lookup yields CDR1 SGHVS and CDR2 FQNEAQ. CDR3 length equals 13 residues. The CDR3 coding sequence is TGTGCCAGCAGCTCGCGGTCCTACAATGAGCAGTTCTTC. Its protein product is CASSSRSYNEQFF. The full variable domain, with the rest looked up from reference TRBV7-8 and TRBJ2-1, is GAGVSQSPRYKVAKRGQDVALRCDPISGHVSLFWYQQALGQGPEFLTYFQNEAQLDKSGLPSDRFFAERPEGSVSTLKIQRTQQEDSAVYLCASSSRSYNEQFFGPGTRLTVL.

This clonotype appeared many times. The library was prepared for alpha chains; this beta chain is a stray read, so its frequency means little. This sequence joins TRBV20-1 and TRBJ2-1; D may be TRBD1 or TRBD2 (7 bases each). Germline assignment: CDR1 DFQATT and CDR2 SNEGSKA (reference sequence). The CDR3 sequence is 13 residues long. Between the trimmed V and J ends, which lost 3 bases and 6 bases, there was a span of 12 bases. The CDR3 sequence is CSASSGGGNEQFF. CDR3 nucleotide sequence: TGCAGTGCTAGCTCAGGGGGGGGCAATGAGCAGTTCTTC.

This clonotype was seen at least ten times. Little can be read into the size of this beta chain, an off-target read in a library designed for alpha chains. The chain joins TRBV11-2 to TRBJ1-2; a weak D match, TRBD1 (5 bases). The CDR3 is made up of 17 amino acids. V was clipped by 2 bases and J by 3 bases, with 19 bases between them. Germline CDR1 SGHAT, CDR2 FQNNGV. In nucleotides, the CDR3 is TGTGCCAGCAGCTTATACTTCGGGGGTAGAGGCGACTATGGCTACACCTTC. It translates to CASSLYFGGRGDYGYTF.

This clonotype was seen many times. Within a library made for alpha chains, this beta chain is off target, and its count is uninformative. The J gene is TRBJ2-1, the V gene TRBV18; D may be TRBD1 (6 bases). Trimming stripped 0 bases from V and 6 bases from J, with 9 bases between. Germline V gene data show CDR1 as KGHSH and CDR2 as LQKENI. The CDR3 sequence is 14 residues long. DNA of the CDR3: TGTGCCAGCTCACCACCGCCAGGGGCCAATGAGCAGTTCTTC. This sequence encodes CASSPPPGANEQFF.

This clonotype was counted at least ten times. This beta chain slipped into a library made for alpha chains as a stray read, so its size is not meaningful. The V call is TRBV11-3, the J call TRBJ2-3; D not certain. The CDR3 has 9 residues. Germline CDR1 SGHNT, CDR2 YENEEA. The germline V and J ends were trimmed by 11 bases and 6 bases, with 6 bases remaining between them. In DNA, the CDR3 is TGTGCCCAAAGGGATACGCAGTATTTT. It is translated as CAQRDTQYF.

This clonotype qualifies as medium-sized. Within a library made for alpha chains, this beta chain is off target, and its count is uninformative. The chain employs TRBV11-2 and TRBJ1-2; weak D call: TRBD1 (6 bases). The CDR3 is made up of 18 amino acids. Deletions cut 0 bases from V and 8 bases from J, with 25 bases between. Germline V gives CDR1 SGHAT, CDR2 FQNNGV. DNA for the CDR3: TGTGCCAGCAGCTTAGATCTCGCCTGGGGCGGCAGGGGAGGAGGCTACACCTTC. Amino acids: CASSLDLAWGGRGGGYTF.

Many counts were recorded for this clonotype. As an off-target read in a library built for alpha chains, this beta chain has a frequency of little significance. This chain connects TRBV7-9 to TRBJ1-4; D is unclear. From germline, CDR1 is SEHNR and CDR2 FQNEAQ (reference sequence). V was clipped by 2 bases and J by 0 bases, with 10 bases between them. There are 16 residues in the CDR3. The CDR3 reads CASSLIPPATNEKLFF. CDR3 in DNA: TGTGCCAGCAGCTTAATCCCCCCAGCAACTAATGAAAAACTGTTTTTT.

This clonotype was observed many times. This beta chain is a stray read from a library made for alpha chains; its abundance is not meaningful. The rearrangement joins TRBV29-1 to TRBJ2-1; TRBD1 is a possible D gene (5 bases). The CDR3 runs to 11 residues. From germline, CDR1 is SQVTM and CDR2 ANQGSEA. V lost 5 bases, J lost 9 bases, and 11 bases lay in between. CDR3 nucleotide sequence: TGCAGCGTTACGACAGTGGGTGAGCAGTTCTTC. It translates to CSVTTVGEQFF.

In its sample, this clonotype was seen many times. This beta chain represents an off-target read in a library built for alpha chains; its size is of limited meaning. CDR3 loop: CASGRGTQYF. DNA of the CDR3: TGTGCCAGCGGCCGGGGGACCCAGTACTTC. The chain uses TRBV7-2 and TRBJ2-5; possible D gene TRBD2, 5 bases. The CDR3 loop spans 10 amino acids. CDR1 and CDR2 from the germline V gene are SGHTA and FQGNSA. V lost 8 bases and J 7 bases, leaving 8 bases between the germline ends.

This clonotype was observed at least ten times. Because this beta chain is a stray read in a library intended to capture alpha chains, its abundance should not be given much weight. This rearrangement joins TRBV28 to TRBJ1-5; 10 bases map to TRBD1. The CDR3 loop spans 13 amino acids. The germline V gene encodes CDR1 MDHEN and CDR2 SYDVKM. V lost 8 bases, J lost 7 bases, and 5 bases stayed unmatched. The CDR3 DNA is TGTGCCAGCCGGGACAGGGGTATCCAGCCCCAGCATTTT. Its protein is CASRDRGIQPQHF.

Within the sample, this clonotype is medium-sized. The junction does not match germline at one end; this may be a read error. This beta chain is an off-target read within a library intended for alpha chains, so its frequency means little. The genes are TRBV25-1 and TRBJ1-4; no firm D call. The CDR3 length is 10 residues. In germline, CDR1 is MGHDK, CDR2 SYGVNS. The CDR3 protein is CASGEEKLFF. The DNA of the CDR3 is TGTGCCAGCGGTGAGGAGAAACTGTTTTTT.

This clonotype showed up many times. The library was prepared for alpha chains; this beta chain is a stray read, so its frequency means little. The chain uses TRBV3-1 and TRBJ1-4; D is uncertain. CDR1 is LGHDT and CDR2 is YNNKEL in the germline V gene (reference sequence). Trimming shortened V by 0 bases and J by 1 base, and 6 bases separated the two germline ends. CDR3 length: 15 residues. The chain's CDR3 is CASSQDGGTNEKLFF. CDR3 coding DNA: TGTGCCAGCAGCCAAGATGGAGGAACTAATGAAAAACTGTTTTTT.

This clonotype was detected many times. Since the library was made to target alpha chains, this beta chain is a stray read and its abundance is not meaningful. The V and J genes are TRBV11-1 and TRBJ2-7; D call uncertain. V lost 3 bases to trimming and J lost 2 bases, with 11 bases between them. This CDR3 has 14 residues. The V gene's germline CDR1 is SGHAT and CDR2 FQDESV (reference sequence). Written as DNA, the CDR3 is TGTGCCAGCAGCTTGAGCAGGTACGCCTACGAGCAGTACTTC. Its protein product is CASSLSRYAYEQYF. The complete variable domain, with remaining parts taken from reference TRBV11-1 and TRBJ2-7, reads EAEVAQSPRYKITEKSQAVAFWCDPISGHATLYWYRQILGQGPELLVQFQDESVVDDSQLPKDRFSAERLKGVDSTLKIQPAELGDSAMYLCASSLSRYAYEQYFGPGTRLTVT.

The sample holds many counts of this clonotype. A library prepared for alpha chains yielded this beta chain as an off-target read; its size is of little meaning. The rearrangement uses TRBV2 and TRBJ2-1, with D possibly being TRBD1 (7 bases). The CDR3 consists of 16 residues. V gave up 7 bases and J gave up 4 bases, with 20 bases separating them. Germline values: CDR1 SNHLY, CDR2 FYNNEI. CDR3 residues: CASTLPQGGRYNEQFF. CDR3 sequence (DNA): TGTGCCAGCACCTTACCCCAGGGGGGACGTTACAATGAGCAGTTCTTC.

By proportion, this clonotype is medium-sized. This beta chain was picked up by a library intended for alpha chains and is off target, so its count carries little meaning. The chain links TRBV5-1 to TRBJ1-2; maybe TRBD1 (5 bases). V lost 6 bases and J 8 bases, leaving 17 bases between the germline ends. Germline CDR1 SGHRS, CDR2 YFSETQ. The length of the CDR3 is 13 residues. The CDR3 DNA reads as TGCGCCAGCAAGGGGCCAACCCCTGGAGGCTACACCTTC. Its translation: CASKGPTPGGYTF.

This clonotype is medium-sized by share. For a library built for alpha chains, this beta chain is a stray read; little rests on its size. This chain connects TRBV5-4 to TRBJ2-5; D gene unclear. In germline, CDR1 is SGHNT, CDR2 YYREEE (reference sequence). This CDR3 contains 17 residues. V lost 1 base and J lost 2, with 18 bases in between. Written as DNA, the CDR3 is TGTGCCAGCAGCTTGAAGTCGGGTGCGTTTGTTCAAGAGACCCAGTACTTC. The encoded protein is CASSLKSGAFVQETQYF.

This clonotype was recorded many times. In a library made to pick up alpha chains, this beta chain is a stray read with a size that means little. The chain links TRBV5-1 to TRBJ1-2; D gene uncertain. The CDR3 has 17 residues. V shed 0 bases and J shed 0 bases, with 15 bases lying between them. The germline V gene encodes CDR1 SGHRS and CDR2 YFSETQ. The CDR3 loop is CASSLAPSGNANYGYTF. DNA for the CDR3: TGCGCCAGCAGCTTGGCGCCGTCTGGGAACGCTAACTATGGCTACACCTTC.

In the case of this clonotype: This beta chain came through as a stray read in a library set up for alpha chains, and its size says little. The V call is TRBV2, the J call TRBJ1-1; no reliable D call. The V gene lost 3 bases and the J gene lost 0 bases, with 11 bases spanning the gap. CDR3 length: 15 residues. The V gene's germline CDR1 is SNHLY and CDR2 FYNNEI. The CDR3 reads CASSDNSAMNTEAFF. Here the CDR3 DNA reads TGTGCCAGCAGTGACAACAGCGCCATGAACACTGAAGCTTTCTTT.

This clonotype is categorized as medium-sized. Found in a library prepared for alpha chains, this beta chain is an off-target read, and its abundance has little meaning. V usage is TRBV20-1 and J usage is TRBJ1-4; D possibly corresponds to TRBD1 (6 bases). V lost 3 bases and J 4 bases, leaving 15 bases between the germline ends. This CDR3 comprises 15 residues. Germline loops: CDR1 DFQATT, CDR2 SNEGSKA (reference sequence). The CDR3 DNA follows: TGCAGTGCTAGTCAGGGGAGGGTATTTAATGAAAAACTGTTTTTT. This encodes CSASQGRVFNEKLFF.

The table lists this clonotype with many counts. The library was built for alpha chains, so this beta chain is an off-target read and its size means little. This chain links TRBV11-2 with TRBJ1-1; a weak D match, TRBD1 (6 bases). The CDR3 has 14 residues. V lost 2 bases and J lost 5, with 12 bases in between. Germline V CDR1 and CDR2: SGHAT, FQNNGV. CDR3 in DNA: TGTGCCAGCAGCTTATGGAGCAGGGGAACTGAAGCTTTCTTT. It codes for CASSLWSRGTEAFF.

There are many counts of this clonotype. This beta chain appears as a stray read in a library generated for alpha chains; its size is not informative. This chain uses TRBV29-1 with TRBJ1-1, with a possible D match to TRBD1 (6 bases). Looked up from germline, CDR1 is SQVTM and CDR2 is ANQGSEA. The CDR3 contains 11 residues. The ends were cut back, 4 bases at V and 12 bases at J, with 15 bases in the middle. CDR3 amino acids: CSVVQGQTSFF. CDR3 coding DNA: TGCAGCGTTGTTCAGGGGCAAACGTCTTTCTTT.

Many counts were recorded for this clonotype. Since the library was made to target alpha chains, this beta chain is a stray read and its abundance is not meaningful. The chain has TRBV7-6 and TRBJ1-4; 7 bases fit TRBD1. The V gene's germline CDR1 is SGHVS and CDR2 FNYEAQ. The trim removed 5 bases at V and 8 bases at J, leaving 5 bases unmatched. This CDR3 is built from 13 residues. DNA of the CDR3: TGTGCCAGCAGCAGACAGGGTTACGAAAAACTGTTTTTT. Its protein product is CASSRQGYEKLFF. Variable domain in full (rest from reference TRBV7-6 and TRBJ1-4): GAGVSQSPRYKVTKRGQDVALRCDPISGHVSLYWYRQALGQGPEFLTYFNYEAQQDKSGLPNDRFSAERPEGSISTLTIQRTEQRDSAMYRCASSRQGYEKLFFGSGTQLSVL.

This clonotype counts as medium-sized. This beta chain turned up in a library designed for alpha chains; as an off-target read, its abundance says little. The rearrangement links TRBV7-2 to TRBJ2-3; no clear D. This CDR3 comprises 14 residues. Trimming pared 4 bases from V and 2 bases from J, leaving 10 bases between. Germline CDR1 is SGHTA and CDR2 is FQGNSA. The DNA for the CDR3 is TGTGCCAGCAGCTCCCGACACGCCACAGATACGCAGTATTTT. Residues: CASSSRHATDTQYF.